This is a list of T cell receptor beta chains from one sample in a study of response to subunit inactivated influenza vaccine. TCRdb independently ran MiXCR on the RT-PCR reads; one entry per CDR3 protein. This sample has about 540,000 distinct CDR3 sequences, with 20% to 25% found just once. The same specimen was also included in a second study, on T cells expressing NK-cell markers.

The sample was CD4+ T cells sorted from PBMCs, taken roughly 12 days after vaccination. The receptors here all came from a man aged 45-60 years who received an inactivated influenza vaccine. The CDR3 runs from the conserved cysteine through the conserved F or W. A D gene is named only where the DNA matches it firmly. The size field is filled for only some rows; it gives once, few, many or a size class.

abundance,v_gene,j_gene,d_gene,CDR3aa,CDR3nt
few,TRBV20-1,TRBJ1-1,NA,CSARLREVNTEAFF,TGCAGTGCTAGATTGCGGGAAGTAAACACTGAAGCTTTCTTT
NA,TRBV9,TRBJ2-3,NA,CASSVSAHITDTQYF,TGTGCCAGCAGCGTTTCCGCGCACATCACAGATACGCAGTATTTT
NA,TRBV20-1,TRBJ2-7,TRBD2,CSAGGTSAGSDEQYF,TGCAGTGCAGGGGGGACTAGCGCGGGGAGCGACGAGCAGTACTTC
few,TRBV7-2,TRBJ2-1,NA,CASSLNFYNEQFF,TGTGCCAGCAGCTTAAATTTCTACAATGAGCAGTTCTTC
NA,TRBV2,TRBJ2-7,NA,CASSVFITDQYEQYF,TGTGCCAGCAGCGTGTTTATTACGGACCAATACGAGCAGTACTTC
few,TRBV2,TRBJ1-4,TRBD1,CASTLQGVGEKLFF,TGTGCCAGCACCCTACAGGGGGTCGGTGAAAAACTGTTTTTT
few,TRBV5-1,TRBJ2-3,TRBD2,CASSLGTSGASDTQYF,TGCGCCAGCAGCTTGGGGACTAGCGGGGCGAGCGATACGCAGTATTTT
few,TRBV12-3/TRBV12-4,TRBJ2-1,NA,CASNRGYDVDEQFF,TGTGCCAGCAATAGGGGTTACGATGTCGATGAGCAGTTCTTC
NA,TRBV7-2,TRBJ1-1,NA,CASSLDAALNTEAFF,TGTGCCAGCAGCTTAGACGCCGCTTTGAACACTGAAGCTTTCTTT
few,TRBV20-1,TRBJ2-5,NA,CSALRLETQYF,TGCAGTGCCTTGCGACTGGAGACCCAGTACTTC
few,TRBV9,TRBJ2-7,NA,CASSADSGIREQYF,TGTGCCAGCAGCGCCGACTCGGGAATCCGCGAGCAGTACTTC
few,TRBV29-1,TRBJ2-1,TRBD2,CSVNPRTSGDYNEQFF,TGCAGCGTGAATCCCCGGACTAGCGGTGACTACAATGAGCAGTTCTTC
many,TRBV2,TRBJ1-2,TRBD1,CASSGQGQGYGYTF,TGTGCCAGCAGTGGACAGGGACAAGGCTATGGCTACACCTTC
NA,TRBV29-1,TRBJ2-7,NA,CSVGSSGPYEQYF,TGCAGCGTTGGATCCAGCGGCCCCTACGAGCAGTACTTC
NA,TRBV20-1,TRBJ1-2,TRBD1,CSARGGQGGGYTF,TGCAGTGCTAGGGGGGGACAGGGTGGCGGCTACACCTTC
NA,TRBV7-2,TRBJ2-7,NA,CASSLDWTASYEQYF,TGTGCCAGCAGCTTAGATTGGACTGCAAGCTACGAGCAGTACTTC
NA,TRBV20-1,TRBJ2-1,TRBD2,CSATTPGLASEQFF,TGCAGTGCTACTACTCCGGGACTAGCATCAGAGCAGTTCTTC